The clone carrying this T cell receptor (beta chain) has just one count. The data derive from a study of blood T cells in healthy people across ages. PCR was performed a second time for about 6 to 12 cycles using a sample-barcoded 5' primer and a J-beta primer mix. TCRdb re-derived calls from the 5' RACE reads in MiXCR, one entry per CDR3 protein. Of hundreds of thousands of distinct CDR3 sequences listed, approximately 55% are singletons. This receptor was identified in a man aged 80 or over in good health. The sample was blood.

The chain's CDR3 is CASSPTREEEDEQYF. The CDR3 DNA sequence: TGTGCCAGCAGCCCCACACGGGAGGAAGAGGATGAGCAGTACTTC. The chain couples TRBV2 to TRBJ2-5; TRBD2 aligns across 7 bases. With V trimmed by 6 bases and J by 11 bases, 18 bases remained unmatched. This CDR3 has 15 residues. CDR1 is SNHLY, CDR2 FYNNEI, per germline.